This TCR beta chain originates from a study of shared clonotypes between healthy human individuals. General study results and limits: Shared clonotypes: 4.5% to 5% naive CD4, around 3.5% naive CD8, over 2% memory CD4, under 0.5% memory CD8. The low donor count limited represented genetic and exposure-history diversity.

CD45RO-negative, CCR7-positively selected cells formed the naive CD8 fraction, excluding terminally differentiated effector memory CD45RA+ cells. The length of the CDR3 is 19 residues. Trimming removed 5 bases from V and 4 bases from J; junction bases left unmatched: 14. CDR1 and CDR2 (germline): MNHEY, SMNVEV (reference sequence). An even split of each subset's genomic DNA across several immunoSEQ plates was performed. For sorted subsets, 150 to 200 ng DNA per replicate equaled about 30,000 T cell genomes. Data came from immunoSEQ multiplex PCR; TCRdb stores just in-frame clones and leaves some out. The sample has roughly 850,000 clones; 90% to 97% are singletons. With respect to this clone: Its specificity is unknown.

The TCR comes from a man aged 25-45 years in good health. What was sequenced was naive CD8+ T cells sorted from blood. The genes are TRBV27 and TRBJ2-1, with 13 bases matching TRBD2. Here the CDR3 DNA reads TGTGCCAGCAGTACTCGCTGGACTAGCGGGAGTCCGTCTTACAATGAGCAGTTCTTC. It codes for CASSTRWTSGSPSYNEQFF.